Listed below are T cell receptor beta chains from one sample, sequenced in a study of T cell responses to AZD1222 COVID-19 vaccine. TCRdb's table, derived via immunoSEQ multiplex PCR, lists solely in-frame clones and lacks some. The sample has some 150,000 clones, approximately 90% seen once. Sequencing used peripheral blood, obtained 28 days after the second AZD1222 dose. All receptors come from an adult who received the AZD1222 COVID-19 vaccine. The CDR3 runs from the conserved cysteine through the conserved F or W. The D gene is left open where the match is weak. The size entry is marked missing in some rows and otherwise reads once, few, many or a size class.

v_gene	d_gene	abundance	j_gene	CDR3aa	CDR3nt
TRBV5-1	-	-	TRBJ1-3	CASSLAPGDSGNTIYF	TGCGCCAGCAGCTTGGCCCCAGGGGACTCTGGAAACACCATATATTTT
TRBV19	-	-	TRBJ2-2	CASSGGGRGTGELFF	TGTGCCAGTAGTGGCGGGGGCAGGGGGACCGGGGAGCTGTTTTTT
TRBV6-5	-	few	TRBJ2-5	CASSLTARETQYF	TGTGCCAGCAGCTTGACGGCCAGAGAGACCCAGTACTTC
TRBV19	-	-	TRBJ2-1	CASKRGQDYNEQFF	TGTGCCAGTAAACGGGGGCAGGATTACAATGAGCAGTTCTTC
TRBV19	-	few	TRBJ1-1	CASSIGGPRTEAFF	TGTGCCAGTAGTATAGGGGGACCGCGCACTGAAGCTTTCTTT
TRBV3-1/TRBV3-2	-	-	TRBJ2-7	CASSQGDGGPRPEYF	TGTGCCAGCAGCCAAGGAGACGGAGGTCCCCGGCCGGAGTACTTC
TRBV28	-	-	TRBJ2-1	CASSQTGSVSYNEQFF	TGTGCCAGCAGCCAAACAGGTTCCGTCTCCTACAATGAGCAGTTCTTC
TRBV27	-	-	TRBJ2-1	CASSPLATNSYNEQFF	TGTGCCAGCAGTCCCCTAGCGACCAACTCCTACAATGAGCAGTTCTTC
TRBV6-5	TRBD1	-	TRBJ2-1	CASSLLQGGLTEQFF	TGTGCCAGCAGCCTCCTACAGGGGGGACTTACTGAGCAGTTCTTC
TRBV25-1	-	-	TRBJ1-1	CASSGPMNTEAFF	TGTGCCAGCAGTGGACCCATGAACACTGAAGCTTTCTTT
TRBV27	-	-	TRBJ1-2	CASRPGTWGYTF	TGTGCCAGCAGACCTGGGACTTGGGGCTACACCTTC
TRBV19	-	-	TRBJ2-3	CASSTGRETDTQYF	TGTGCCAGTAGTACTGGGAGAGAGACAGATACGCAGTATTTT
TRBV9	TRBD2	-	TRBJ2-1	CASSALGLAATNEQFF	TGTGCCAGCAGCGCGCTTGGGCTAGCGGCGACCAATGAGCAGTTCTTC
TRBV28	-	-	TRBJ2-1	CASSQVGSYNEQFF	TGTGCCAGCAGCCAGGTTGGGTCCTACAATGAGCAGTTCTTC
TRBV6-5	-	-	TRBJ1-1	CASSLSPSFYAAFF	TGTGCCAGCAGTCTCTCTCCGAGTTTCTATGCAGCTTTCTTT
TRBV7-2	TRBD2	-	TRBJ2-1	CASSLVGGLVTNEQFF	TGTGCCAGCAGCTTAGTGGGCGGACTAGTAACCAATGAGCAGTTCTTC
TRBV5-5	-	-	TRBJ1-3	CASSLSSDSGNTIYF	TGTGCCAGCAGCTTGAGTTCTGACTCTGGAAACACCATATATTTT